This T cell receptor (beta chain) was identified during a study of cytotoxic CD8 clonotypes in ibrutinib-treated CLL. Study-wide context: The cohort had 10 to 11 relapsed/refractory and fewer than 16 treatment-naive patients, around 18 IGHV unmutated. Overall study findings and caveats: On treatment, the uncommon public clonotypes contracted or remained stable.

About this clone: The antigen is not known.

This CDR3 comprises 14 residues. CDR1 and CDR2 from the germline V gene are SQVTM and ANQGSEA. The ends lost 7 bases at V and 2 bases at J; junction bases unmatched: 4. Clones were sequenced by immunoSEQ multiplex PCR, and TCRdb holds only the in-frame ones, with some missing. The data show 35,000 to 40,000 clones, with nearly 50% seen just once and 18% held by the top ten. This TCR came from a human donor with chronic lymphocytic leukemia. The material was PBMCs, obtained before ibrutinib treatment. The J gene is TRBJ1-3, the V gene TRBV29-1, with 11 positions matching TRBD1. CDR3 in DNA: TGCAGCGCTAAGGGACAGGGGGCTGGAAACACCATATATTTT. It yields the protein CSAKGQGAGNTIYF.